This TCR beta chain was identified in a study of technical replicates of blood from a handful of donors. This clone was detected only once. Method: immunoSEQ multiplex PCR; TCRdb's copy keeps in-frame clones and lacks some. The sample yields about 53,000 clones, around 84% seen once. This CDR3 region has 17 residues. Germline CDR1 SNHLY, CDR2 FYNNEI. V lost 0 bases and J 8 bases, leaving 20 bases between the germline ends. This TCR was recovered from a human donor in good health. Some clones in this sample may be carry-over from other donors' samples. The specimen was PBMCs. The chain combines TRBV2 with TRBJ2-1, with D tentatively TRBD2 (6 bases). CDR3 DNA: TGTGCCAGCAGTGAAGCGCGTGGGGGAGGTATTGTTTATGAGCAGTTCTTC. Its protein product is CASSEARGGGIVYEQFF.